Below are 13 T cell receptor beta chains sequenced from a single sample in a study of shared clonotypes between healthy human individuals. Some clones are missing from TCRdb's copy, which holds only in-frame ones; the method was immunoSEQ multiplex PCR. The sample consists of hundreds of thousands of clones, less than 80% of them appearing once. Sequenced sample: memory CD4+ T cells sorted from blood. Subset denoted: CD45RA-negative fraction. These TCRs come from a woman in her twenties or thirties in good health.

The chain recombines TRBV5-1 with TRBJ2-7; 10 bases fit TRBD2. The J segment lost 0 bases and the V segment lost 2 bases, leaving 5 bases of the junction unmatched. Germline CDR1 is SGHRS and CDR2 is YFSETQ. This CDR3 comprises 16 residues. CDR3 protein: CASSFGLADFSYEQYF. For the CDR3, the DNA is TGCGCCAGCAGCTTCGGACTAGCGGACTTCTCCTACGAGCAGTACTTC.

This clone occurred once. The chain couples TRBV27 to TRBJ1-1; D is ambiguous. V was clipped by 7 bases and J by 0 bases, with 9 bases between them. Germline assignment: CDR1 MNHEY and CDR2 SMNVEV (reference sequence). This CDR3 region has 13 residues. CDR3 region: CASISWVNTEAFF. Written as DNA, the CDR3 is TGTGCCAGCATCTCGTGGGTGAACACTGAAGCTTTCTTT.

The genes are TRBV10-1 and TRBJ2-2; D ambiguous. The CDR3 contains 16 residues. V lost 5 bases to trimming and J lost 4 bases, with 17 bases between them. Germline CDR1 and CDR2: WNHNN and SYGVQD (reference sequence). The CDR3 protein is CASSSDGAHATGELFF. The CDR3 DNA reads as TGCGCCAGCAGTTCGGACGGAGCACACGCCACCGGGGAGCTGTTTTTT.

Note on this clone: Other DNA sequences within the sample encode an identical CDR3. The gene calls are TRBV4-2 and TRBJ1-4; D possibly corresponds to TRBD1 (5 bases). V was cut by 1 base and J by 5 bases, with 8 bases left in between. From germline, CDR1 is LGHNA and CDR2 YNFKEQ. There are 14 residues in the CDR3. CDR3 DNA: TGTGCCAGCAGCCAAGGACAGTTAAATGAAAAACTGTTTTTT. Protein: CASSQGQLNEKLFF.

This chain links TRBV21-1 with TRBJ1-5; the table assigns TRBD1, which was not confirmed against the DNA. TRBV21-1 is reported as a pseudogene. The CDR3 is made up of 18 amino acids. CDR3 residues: CASSPSDRKAKMGQPQHF. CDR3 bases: TGTGCCAGCAGCCCCTCTGACAGGAAGGCGAAGATGGGTCAGCCCCAGCATTTT.

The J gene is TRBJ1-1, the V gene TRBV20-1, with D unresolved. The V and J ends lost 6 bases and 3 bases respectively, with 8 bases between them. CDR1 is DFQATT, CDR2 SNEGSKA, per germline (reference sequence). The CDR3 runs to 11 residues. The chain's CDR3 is CSAPRDTEAFF. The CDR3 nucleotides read TGCAGTGCCCCTAGGGACACTGAAGCTTTCTTT.

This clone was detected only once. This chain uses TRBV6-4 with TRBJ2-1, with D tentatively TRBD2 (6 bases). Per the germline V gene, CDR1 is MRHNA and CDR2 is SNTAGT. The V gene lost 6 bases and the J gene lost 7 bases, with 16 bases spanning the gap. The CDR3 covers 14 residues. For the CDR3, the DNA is TGTGCCAGCAGGACGGGGACTTCACATAATGAGCAGTTCTTC. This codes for CASRTGTSHNEQFF.

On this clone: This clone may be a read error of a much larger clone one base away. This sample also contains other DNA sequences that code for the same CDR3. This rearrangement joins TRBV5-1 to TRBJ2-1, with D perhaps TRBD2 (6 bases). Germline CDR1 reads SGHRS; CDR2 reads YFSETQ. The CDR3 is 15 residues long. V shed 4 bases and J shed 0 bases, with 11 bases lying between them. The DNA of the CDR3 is TGCGCCAGCAGCAGGGACTCAAGCTCCTACAATGAGCAGTTCTTC. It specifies CASSRDSSSYNEQFF.

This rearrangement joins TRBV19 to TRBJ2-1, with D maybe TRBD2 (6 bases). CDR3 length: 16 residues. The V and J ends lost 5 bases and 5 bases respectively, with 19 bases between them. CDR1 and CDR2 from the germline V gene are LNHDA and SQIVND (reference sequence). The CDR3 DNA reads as TGTGCCAGTAGTCGGGGATTCGGGAGCGTCAACAATGAGCAGTTCTTC. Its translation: CASSRGFGSVNNEQFF.

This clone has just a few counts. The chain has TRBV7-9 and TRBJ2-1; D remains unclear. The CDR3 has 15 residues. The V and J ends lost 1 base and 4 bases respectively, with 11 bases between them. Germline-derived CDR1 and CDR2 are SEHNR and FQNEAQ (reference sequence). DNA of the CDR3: TGTGCCAGCAGCTTAGTCCGGGCATATTACAATGAGCAGTTCTTC. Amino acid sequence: CASSLVRAYYNEQFF. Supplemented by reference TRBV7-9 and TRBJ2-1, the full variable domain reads DTGVSQNPRHKITKRGQNVTFRCDPISEHNRLYWYRQTLGQGPEFLTYFQNEAQLEKSRLLSDRFSAERPKGSFSTLEIQRTEQGDSAMYLCASSLVRAYYNEQFFGPGTRLTVL.

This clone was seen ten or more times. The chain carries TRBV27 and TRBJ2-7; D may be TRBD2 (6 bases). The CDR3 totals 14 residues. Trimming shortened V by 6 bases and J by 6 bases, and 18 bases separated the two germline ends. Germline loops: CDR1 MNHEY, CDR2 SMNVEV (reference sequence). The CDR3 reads CASRAAGSFGEQYF. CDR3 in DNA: TGTGCCAGCAGGGCGGCGGGGAGTTTTGGCGAGCAGTACTTC.

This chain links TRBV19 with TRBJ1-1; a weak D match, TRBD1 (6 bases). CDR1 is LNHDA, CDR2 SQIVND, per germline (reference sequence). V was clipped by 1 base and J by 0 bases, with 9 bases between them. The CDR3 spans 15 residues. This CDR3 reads CASSIARGLNTEAFF. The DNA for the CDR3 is TGTGCCAGTAGTATAGCGAGGGGGTTGAACACTGAAGCTTTCTTT.

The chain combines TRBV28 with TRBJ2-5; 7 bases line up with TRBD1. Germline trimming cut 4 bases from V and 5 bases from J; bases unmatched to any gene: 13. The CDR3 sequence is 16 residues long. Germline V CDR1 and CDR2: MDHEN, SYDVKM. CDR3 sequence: CASSSPGTARRETQYF. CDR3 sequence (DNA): TGTGCCAGCAGTTCCCCCGGGACAGCTCGTCGCGAGACCCAGTACTTC. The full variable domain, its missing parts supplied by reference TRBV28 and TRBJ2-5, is DVKVTQSSRYLVKRTGEKVFLECVQDMDHENMFWYRQDPGLGLRLIYFSYDVKMKEKGDIPEGYSVSREKKERFSLILESASTNQTSMYLCASSSPGTARRETQYFGPGTRLLVL.